The 26 T cell receptor beta chains reported below all come from one sample, sequenced in a study of siplizumab effects on memory and regulatory T cells. The data were produced by immunoSEQ multiplex PCR, yet TCRdb's version contains in-frame clones alone and is incomplete. The repertoire holds just over 60,000 clones, with around three quarters as singletons. Sequenced sample: memory CD4+ T cells sorted from blood. These receptors were taken from a human donor in good health.

This chain connects TRBV9 to TRBJ1-1; a possible D gene is TRBD1 (5 bases). CDR3 length: 15 residues. The V end lost 4 bases, the J end lost 3 bases, and 16 bases lay between the germline ends. Looked up from germline, CDR1 is SGDLS and CDR2 is YYNGEE. CDR3 sequence (DNA): TGTGCCAGCAGCTCCCACGTGGCGGGGGACACTGAAGCTTTCTTT. It codes for CASSSHVAGDTEAFF.

V is TRBV21-1 and J is TRBJ2-3. TRBV21-1 is listed as a pseudogene. The CDR3 spans 13 residues. CDR3 DNA sequence: TGTGCCAGCAGCAATTTGGTGACAGATACGCAGTATTTT. Residues: CASSNLVTDTQYF.

This clone came up once. The rearrangement links TRBV11-2 to TRBJ2-7; 9 bases are a match to TRBD1. The trim removed 2 bases at V and 1 base at J, leaving 9 bases unmatched. CDR1 is SGHAT and CDR2 is FQNNGV in the germline V gene. The CDR3 spans 17 residues. The CDR3 loop reads CASSLNLGQGLSYEQYF. The DNA for the CDR3 is TGTGCCAGCAGCTTAAACTTGGGACAGGGATTGTCCTACGAGCAGTACTTC.

The chain links TRBV6-6 to TRBJ1-5, with D perhaps TRBD1 (5 bases). Trimming removed 7 bases at V and 0 bases at J, with 10 bases between. The CDR3 totals 14 residues. In germline, CDR1 is MNHNY, CDR2 SVGAGI (reference sequence). CDR3 residues: CASTQGNSNQPQHF. The CDR3 DNA sequence: TGTGCCAGCACCCAGGGAAATAGCAATCAGCCCCAGCATTTT.

The V and J genes are TRBV5-1 and TRBJ1-2; D is uncertain. V was pared by 4 bases and J by 0 bases, with 10 bases between. Germline V CDR1 and CDR2: SGHRS, YFSETQ. The CDR3 runs 14 residues. In DNA form, the CDR3 reads TGCGCCAGCAGCCCGGAGTTAGCTAACTATGGCTACACCTTC. Its translation: CASSPELANYGYTF.

The V gene is TRBV28, the J gene TRBJ2-7; 8 bases are shared with TRBD2. This CDR3 is 14 amino acids long. V shed 5 bases and J 0 bases; nucleotides not matched to a gene: 3. Germline V gene data show CDR1 as MDHEN and CDR2 as SYDVKM. The CDR3 DNA reads TGTGCCAGCAGTGTAAGCGGGGGCTCCTACGAGCAGTACTTC. It encodes CASSVSGGSYEQYF.

The chain carries TRBV19 and TRBJ2-2, with D unresolved. V shed 6 bases and J shed 5 bases, with 10 bases lying between them. Germline CDR1 is LNHDA and CDR2 is SQIVND (reference sequence). This CDR3 region has 13 residues. CDR3 sequence: CASRAMGTGELFF. Written as DNA, the CDR3 is TGTGCCAGTAGGGCGATGGGAACCGGGGAGCTGTTTTTT.

CDR3 sequence: CASSRTGGSSGANVLTF. As DNA, the CDR3 is TGTGCCAGCTCACGGACAGGGGGTTCCTCTGGGGCCAACGTCCTGACTTTC. The chain joins TRBV6-4 to TRBJ2-6; 10 bases are shared with TRBD1. Germline values: CDR1 MRHNA, CDR2 SNTAGT. V lost 8 bases to trimming and J lost 0 bases; unmatched junction nucleotides: 7. The CDR3 length is 17 residues.

V gene TRBV7-8 combines with J gene TRBJ2-7; the match to TRBD1 covers 7 bases. Trimming took 5 bases from V and 0 from J; bases not matched to a gene: 4. Germline V gene data show CDR1 as SGHVS and CDR2 as FQNEAQ. This CDR3 spans 14 amino acids. CDR3 sequence (DNA): TGTGCCAGCAGCGCACAGGGGAGCTCCTACGAGCAGTACTTC. It encodes CASSAQGSSYEQYF. Full variable domain (rest looked up from reference TRBV7-8 and TRBJ2-7): GAGVSQSPRYKVAKRGQDVALRCDPISGHVSLFWYQQALGQGPEFLTYFQNEAQLDKSGLPSDRFFAERPEGSVSTLKIQRTQQEDSAVYLCASSAQGSSYEQYFGPGTRLTVT.

The V and J genes are TRBV28 and TRBJ1-2, with 11 positions matching TRBD1. The CDR3 extends over 15 amino acids. Germline V gene lookup returns CDR1 MDHEN and CDR2 SYDVKM. V gave up 4 bases and J gave up 4 bases; unmatched junction bases: 5. CDR3 amino acids: CASSYRDRGGYGYTF. The DNA of the CDR3 is TGTGCCAGCAGTTACCGGGACAGGGGGGGCTATGGCTACACCTTC.

The chain joins TRBV9 to TRBJ1-1, with D unclear. The CDR3 is made up of 14 amino acids. V lost 5 bases to trimming and J lost 0 bases, with 11 bases between them. The germline V gene has CDR1 SGDLS and CDR2 YYNGEE. CDR3 in DNA: TGTGCCAGCAGTGACCTCCGGGTGAACACTGAAGCTTTCTTT. It encodes CASSDLRVNTEAFF.

This chain's CDR3 is CASSIGSTYEQYF. As DNA, the CDR3 is TGTGCCAGTAGTATCGGCTCGACCTACGAGCAGTACTTC. The genes are TRBV19 and TRBJ2-7; the D is unclear. The germline V gene encodes CDR1 LNHDA and CDR2 SQIVND (reference sequence). V lost 3 bases, J lost 2 bases, and 8 bases lay in between. The CDR3 runs to 13 residues.

The V call is TRBV2, the J call TRBJ2-5; TRBD1 is a possible D gene (7 bases). The CDR3 runs 14 residues. Trimming cost V 4 bases and J 5 bases, with 14 bases left between them. Germline CDR1 is SNHLY and CDR2 is FYNNEI. This CDR3 is CASSAQGGAETQYF. DNA for the CDR3: TGTGCCAGCAGTGCGCAGGGGGGTGCGGAGACCCAGTACTTC.

The chain employs TRBV6-1 and TRBJ1-1; D is uncertain. Trimming removed 2 bases from V and 1 base from J, with 11 bases in between. CDR3 length: 15 amino acids. CDR1 MNHNS and CDR2 SASEGT come from the germline V gene. In nucleotides, the CDR3 is TGTGCCAGCAGTGAACCCCTGAGCCGGAACACTGAAGCTTTCTTT. This sequence encodes CASSEPLSRNTEAFF.

CDR3 in amino acids: CASSLVGPPSYEQYF. In DNA form, the CDR3 reads TGTGCCAGCAGCTTAGTTGGACCCCCCTCCTACGAGCAGTACTTC. V usage is TRBV7-2 and J usage is TRBJ2-7; D remains unclear. V lost 1 base to trimming and J lost 0 bases, with 10 bases between them. Germline assignment: CDR1 SGHTA and CDR2 FQGNSA. This CDR3 comprises 15 residues. The whole variable domain, remainder taken from reference TRBV7-2 and TRBJ2-7, is GAGVSQSPSNKVTEKGKDVELRCDPISGHTALYWYRQSLGQGLEFLIYFQGNSAPDKSGLPSDRFSAERTGGSVSTLTIQRTQQEDSAVYLCASSLVGPPSYEQYFGPGTRLTVT.

This chain links TRBV5-1 with TRBJ2-7, with 7 bases that match TRBD2. The CDR3 is made up of 17 amino acids. Germline CDR1 and CDR2: SGHRS and YFSETQ. V dropped 8 bases and J dropped 0; count of bases not matched to a gene: 17. CDR3 sequence: CARARDYPQPPSYEQYF. The CDR3 DNA reads TGCGCCAGGGCCAGGGACTACCCTCAACCGCCCTCCTACGAGCAGTACTTC.

V and J are TRBV19 and TRBJ2-4; 9 positions match TRBD2. V dropped 3 bases and J dropped 0; count of bases not matched to a gene: 9. The germline V gene encodes CDR1 LNHDA and CDR2 SQIVND (reference sequence). CDR3 length: 18 residues. The CDR3 DNA reads as TGTGCCAGTAGTATTCGGGCTAGCGGGGACCTAGCCAAAAACATTCAGTACTTC. Protein product: CASSIRASGDLAKNIQYF.

The chain is built from TRBV4-2 and TRBJ1-3; D perhaps matches TRBD1 (6 bases). V lost 0 bases and J 2 bases, leaving 17 bases between the germline ends. Germline V CDR1 and CDR2: LGHNA, YNFKEQ. The CDR3 consists of 18 residues. The CDR3 DNA follows: TGTGCCAGCAGCCAAGAAGGGGGAGATGGGGGCCCTGGAAACACCATATATTTT. Protein: CASSQEGGDGGPGNTIYF.

The V and J genes are TRBV28 and TRBJ1-3, with a tentative D call TRBD1 (6 bases). The germline V and J ends were trimmed by 7 bases and 12 bases, with 19 bases remaining between them. The CDR3 loop spans 13 amino acids. Germline V gene sequence: CDR1 MDHEN, CDR2 SYDVKM. The CDR3 DNA follows: TGTGCCAGCACCATCAGGACGCAGGGGTACATATATTTT. Translated: CASTIRTQGYIYF.

The V call is TRBV7-2, the J call TRBJ2-5; a possible D gene is TRBD2 (7 bases). V was pared by 7 bases and J by 4 bases, with 16 bases between. The CDR3 length is 14 residues. Germline-derived CDR1 and CDR2 are SGHTA and FQGNSA. The CDR3 sequence: CASTWEGGRETQYF. DNA for the CDR3: TGTGCCAGCACCTGGGAGGGGGGCCGAGAGACCCAGTACTTC.

This CDR3 reads CATGQDTSTDTQYF. Here the CDR3 DNA reads TGCGCCACTGGACAGGATACTAGCACAGATACGCAGTATTTT. The V and J genes are TRBV5-1 and TRBJ2-3, with TRBD1 matching over 7 bases. Germline trimming cut 9 bases from V and 0 bases from J; bases unmatched to any gene: 7. Germline lookup yields CDR1 SGHRS and CDR2 YFSETQ. The CDR3 contains 14 residues. Combining the CDR3 with reference TRBV5-1 and TRBJ2-3 gives the whole variable domain KAGVTQTPRYLIKTRGQQVTLSCSPISGHRSVSWYQQTPGQGLQFLFEYFSETQRNKGNFPGRFSGRQFSNSRSEMNVSTLELGDSALYLCATGQDTSTDTQYFGPGTRLTVL.

This rearrangement joins TRBV6-1 to TRBJ1-4; D is uncertain. The CDR3 sequence is 15 residues long. Trimming cost V 5 bases and J 3 bases, with 13 bases left between them. CDR1 is MNHNS, CDR2 SASEGT, per germline. The CDR3, as DNA: TGTGCCAGCAGTATCGGTGGTGGGTCTAATGAAAAACTGTTTTTT. Protein sequence: CASSIGGGSNEKLFF.

Judged by abundance, this clone is medium-sized. This chain uses TRBV2 with TRBJ1-1; D perhaps matches TRBD1 (6 bases). In germline, CDR1 is SNHLY, CDR2 FYNNEI. V lost 2 bases, J lost 4 bases, and 14 bases lay in between. The CDR3 runs to 15 residues. The CDR3 here is CASSELGGRVTEAFF. As DNA, the CDR3 is TGTGCCAGCAGTGAACTCGGGGGGCGGGTCACTGAAGCTTTCTTT.

The V and J genes are TRBV5-4 and TRBJ2-6; D may be TRBD1 or TRBD2 (5 bases each). CDR1 and CDR2 (germline): SGHNT, YYREEE (reference sequence). The CDR3 extends over 18 amino acids. V lost 0 bases and J lost 0, with 13 bases in between. CDR3 region: CASSLGGAVSSGANVLTF. The CDR3 DNA is TGTGCCAGCAGCTTGGGAGGGGCAGTTAGCTCTGGGGCCAACGTCCTGACTTTC.

The chain joins TRBV5-1 to TRBJ1-2; perhaps TRBD1 as D (5 bases). The CDR3 has 14 residues. CDR1 and CDR2 (germline): SGHRS, YFSETQ. Trimming shortened V by 1 base and J by 4 bases, and 11 bases separated the two germline ends. CDR3 DNA: TGCGCCAGCAGCTTGACGGGGGAGGGCTATGGCTACACCTTC. Encoded protein: CASSLTGEGYGYTF.

The chain is built from TRBV19 and TRBJ1-2, with D unclear. CDR1 is LNHDA and CDR2 is SQIVND in the germline V gene (reference sequence). This CDR3 has 14 residues. V was trimmed by 0 bases and J by 1 base, leaving 6 bases between them. The CDR3 here is CASSIDLSNYGYTF. DNA for the CDR3: TGTGCCAGTAGTATAGATCTCAGTAACTATGGCTACACCTTC.